This TCR beta chain is drawn from a study of cytomegalovirus exposure and HLA in healthy donors. This PCR relied on a set of 60 Vbeta primers and 13 Jbeta primers. The table came from immunoSEQ multiplex PCR; TCRdb's copy has only in-frame clones and leaves some out. The sample lists about 150,000 clones, 70% to 90% occurring once. This clone has only a few counts. With V trimmed by 6 bases and J by 7 bases, 10 bases remained unmatched. CDR3 length: 15 amino acids. Per the germline V gene, CDR1 is MDHEN and CDR2 is SYDVKM. Sequencing input: PBMCs. The TCR originated in a woman between 35 and 50 years old in good health and CMV-seropositive. The chain links TRBV28 to TRBJ1-5; TRBD1 matches at 9 bases. For the CDR3, the DNA is TGTGCCAGCAGGCCCTTTCTGGGACAGGGCCAGCCCCAGCATTTT. It translates to CASRPFLGQGQPQHF.